The present T cell receptor (beta chain) was sequenced within a study of cytomegalovirus exposure and HLA in healthy donors (dated by TCRdb to 2016 to 2017). About the study as a whole: An earlier analysis of 587 of the donors reported 276 Gb of sequence data and 117 million unique TCR beta sequences obtained from 150 million to 200 million T cells. In the later analysis, no new phenotypic data were used to find candidate immune exposures; instead, reliance was placed on TCR beta sequences and their occurrence across donors. Because of strong linkage in the cohort, roughly five DR-DQ haplotypes were treated as single units for association and clustering. A separate validation cohort of about 110 different subjects was used in addition to the approximately 640-subject first cohort. Donor age, sex, ethnicity and CMV serostatus were compiled together with the repertoire data. Using immunosequencing, the study profiled T cell repertoires from 500 to 800 subjects and related those repertoires to cytomegalovirus serostatus. Genome-wide SNP genotypes for about 55% of the 666 donors were used in a later genetic analysis, which treated that subset as a discovery cohort. A later analysis re-analyzed previously published TCR beta repertoires from several hundred donors and added high-resolution HLA genotyping to study TCR occurrence patterns. Around 320 gigabases of sequencing data and 78 million or so unique TCR sequences were included in an early release covering about 700 HLA-typed donors. All discovery cohort repertoires had been generated using a single sequencing platform. On average, roughly 250,000 unique TCR beta nucleotide sequences were sequenced per donor among a few hundred genotyped donors of the cohort, with approximately 18% of those sequences being non-productive. Of the roughly 400 genotyped donors, approximately 81% were placed in the genetic ancestry cluster associated with self-reported Caucasian donors. To predict cytomegalovirus infection status, the study brought together high-throughput TCR immunosequencing, statistical association of individual TCRs with disease status, and machine learning. To decide whether each TCR beta V gene segment behaved as functional or pseudogenic, an earlier analysis of some 600 of the donors relied on high-throughput TCR beta sequencing. Typing coverage varied by locus: about 620-640 donors for A, B, C, DRB1 and DQB1; 522 for DQA1; 600 to 610 for DPA1; approximately 470 for DPB1. HLA typing included class I and class II loci at four-digit resolution. The study aimed to test whether cataloging public T cell receptors could reveal signatures of past pathogen exposure. Paper-wide results and their limitations: A further reported finding was that TCR beta sequences accurately predicted the HLA-A and HLA-B alleles for most subjects in the first cohort. Cytomegalovirus status was reported to be diagnosed by the classifier with high specificity and sensitivity in both the original and validation cohorts. A group of highly shared sequence variants was considered likely to be a technical artifact of the sequencing pipeline. Presence/absence analyses assumed roughly uniform sequencing depth across donors, an assumption that may not hold. The authors suggested that the approach could potentially be generalized to other disease states and immunological phenotypes. At a false discovery rate of 0.05, a later analysis linked fewer than 20,000 TCR beta sequences to specific HLA alleles. The study gave a list of some 150 TCR beta chains associated with cytomegalovirus. According to a later analysis, most CMV-associated TCR beta chains appeared to be HLA-restricted, and the HLA associations seemed to be driven largely by CMV exposure. Broadly in line with IMGT annotations, most TCR beta V segments showed up in productive rearrangements about 87% or about 30% of the time in an earlier analysis of a few hundred of the donors. Because counts were too low, some 17 rarely observed V segments, including chromosome 9 orphons, were excluded from the earlier analysis of several hundred of the donors. Some IMGT-functional V segments, including TRBV6-2 and TRBV6-3, could not be told apart with the 87-base-pair reads, so those segments were excluded. In a later analysis, several top co-occurrence clusters were reported to appear linked to parvovirus B19, influenza, CMV and Epstein-Barr virus. Most TCR sequences were seen in very few donors, while some public TCRs were found in many individuals. According to a later analysis, TCR association rates differed among HLA loci, with DRB1 alleles showing the most associated TCRs and HLA-C alleles showing the fewest. Correlated functional status among segregating V segments might be attributable to linkage disequilibrium, but an unknown experimental factor could not be ruled out. The only immune exposure information available for the cohort was CMV serostatus. When HLA alleles, especially DR and DQ, strongly co-occurred, attributing TCR associations to individual alleles was difficult. HLA typing was unavailable for some donors at each locus, so association tests used only the typed subset. In vitro tests confirmed that a few of the cytomegalovirus-associated TCR beta chains recognize cytomegalovirus antigens. Compared with equally common non-associated chains, HLA-associated TCR beta chains in a later analysis were more clonally expanded and had lower generation probabilities. A later genetic analysis reported fewer N-insertions in productive TCRs among donors in an Asian-associated ancestry cluster than the roughly 620-donor mean. Only TCR beta chains were sequenced in this cohort, and the absence of alpha or paired-chain data limited detectable features. An association between a missense DCLRE1C variant and V-gene and J-gene trimming of TCR beta chains was found in a later genetic analysis and replicated in an independent cohort.

The method was the immunoSEQ multiplex PCR assay. The multiplex PCR relied on a mix of 60 forward primers for TCR Vbeta segments and 13 reverse primers for TCR Jbeta segments. Amplification of the CDR3 region of rearranged TCR beta genes was performed with a multiplex PCR assay on genomic DNA. On the Illumina HiSeq System, the amplified TCR beta libraries were sequenced as 87-base-pair reads. Per the source publication's procedure: Across the 640 or so repertoires, a later analysis counted around 80 million unique TCR beta chains, roughly 11 million of which were shared by at least two donors. Raw reads were error-corrected and collapsed into unique sequences by a nearest-neighbor algorithm in which closely related sequences were merged to remove PCR and sequencing errors. To assign V, D and J gene segments, CDR3 sequences were aligned to IMGT reference sequences. For a sequence to be retained, at least a six-nucleotide match to both a V gene segment and a J gene segment was required. Rearrangements were called productive when the CDR3 lacked stop codons and stayed in frame with V and J; all others were non-productive. CDR3 was defined by IMGT convention, running from the second conserved V-encoded cysteine to the conserved J-encoded phenylalanine. Sequences without an unambiguous match to a single V gene segment were excluded from the earlier analysis of 587 of the donors. In an earlier analysis of some 590 of the donors, a V segment was called functional when productive rearrangements were above 56.7%, and segregating when the standard deviation between donors exceeded 5%. A statistical classification framework was developed to diagnose cytomegalovirus status using the catalog of TCR beta chain sequences. In a later analysis, V and J genes were assigned by comparing TCR nucleotide sequences against IMGT/GENE-DB human TR gene sequences. In a later analysis, CDR3 sequences and most-parsimonious VDJ recombination scenarios were assigned using the TCRdist pipeline. In a later analysis, each TCR beta chain was defined by its CDR3 amino acid sequence together with its V-gene family, and reads without a unique V-gene family were excluded. To address suspected cross-contamination and a sequencing artifact, a later analysis removed over 500 highly shared, low-generation-probability nucleotide sequences. A later analysis calculated a clonal expansion index for each public chain from normalized within-repertoire ranks of inferred template counts. In a later analysis, generation probabilities were computed using a VDJ recombination model fitted to out-of-frame rearrangements, and the results were checked against IGoR. In a later analysis, TCR-TCR, TCR-HLA and TCR-CMV co-occurrence was scored with hypergeometric tests, and a repertoire-size bias correction was applied to TCR pairs. To estimate false discovery rates, a later analysis permuted the HLA or CMV assignments 20 times. In a later analysis, co-occurring TCRs were grouped with DBSCAN, and TCRdist sequence similarity was added when clustering was performed within HLA-allele-positive subsets. For co-occurrence clustering, repertoires with fewer than 30,000 or more than 120,000 public chains were excluded, along with roughly 5 repertoires with anomalous nucleotide sharing. The source is immuneACCESS, and TCRdb retained only in-frame sequences with V and J called. Part of the clones is not carried over; for the studies checked, unresolved V genes explain less than half of this, and the remainder is unexplained. The V and J calls and the clone size are those of that table, but D and trimming were determined from the DNA. This sample has fewer than 120,000 clones in its table, and around 88% of those were observed once. The ten largest make up about 1.8% of the sample.

Details on this clone: The clone's antigen remains unknown. No base quality values were provided; no much bigger clone lies one nucleotide off.

In total, 666 healthy bone marrow donors made up the cohort. At the time of sampling, every cohort member was nominally healthy, though immune exposures that went unrecorded were likely present. The donor tested CMV seronegative, placing the donor among the approximately 400 seronegative members of the cohort. Every donor gave a peripheral blood sample, and the peripheral blood mononuclear cells from that sample were used for TCR beta sequencing. The Qiagen DNeasy Blood Extraction Kit was used to extract genomic DNA from the blood cell samples. The trim is 0 bases for V and 0 bases for J, with a gap of 9 bases between the germline ends. The germline V gene provides CDR1 LGHNA and CDR2 YNFKEQ. Spanning cysteine to phenylalanine, the CDR3 consists of 16 amino acids. The read is trimmed to its CDR3 DNA, 48 bases read in frame from base 1.

The source of this sequence is a middle-aged man in good health and CMV-seronegative. The sequenced sample was PBMCs. The rearrangement joined TRBV4-2 to TRBJ1-3, with the identity of the D gene unclear. This receptor has the CDR3 CASSQDEVSSGNTIYF. The DNA sequence reads TGTGCCAGCAGCCAAGATGAAGTGAGCTCTGGAAACACCATATATTTT.